These 16 T cell receptor beta chains originate from one sample sequenced in a study of cytomegalovirus exposure and HLA in healthy donors. Repertoires were generated with immunoSEQ multiplex PCR, while TCRdb's copy carries only in-frame clones and drops some. Of roughly 70,000 clones in the sample, roughly 95% were seen once. Material: PBMCs. Receptors originate from a man aged 18 to 29 in good health and CMV-seronegative.

The genes are TRBV18 and TRBJ2-7; TRBD2 is a possible D gene (6 bases). Trimming cost V 0 bases and J 3 bases, with 12 bases left between them. Germline V gene sequence: CDR1 KGHSH, CDR2 LQKENI. CDR3 length: 15 amino acids. The CDR3, as DNA: TGTGCCAGCTCACCACCGGGCAAGGGAGGCTACGAGCAGTACTTC. Encoded protein: CASSPPGKGGYEQYF.

The chain combines TRBV7-8 with TRBJ2-1; 9 bases fit TRBD2. Germline V gene lookup returns CDR1 SGHVS and CDR2 FQNEAQ. The J segment lost 9 bases and the V segment lost 5 bases, leaving 14 bases of the junction unmatched. The CDR3 spans 16 residues. The CDR3 loop is CASSLEQAGGRGEQFF. As DNA, the CDR3 is TGTGCCAGCAGCCTAGAGCAAGCGGGGGGCCGTGGTGAGCAGTTCTTC. Full variable domain (missing parts from reference TRBV7-8 and TRBJ2-1): GAGVSQSPRYKVAKRGQDVALRCDPISGHVSLFWYQQALGQGPEFLTYFQNEAQLDKSGLPSDRFFAERPEGSVSTLKIQRTQQEDSAVYLCASSLEQAGGRGEQFFGPGTRLTVL.

V is TRBV9 and J is TRBJ2-1; 9 bases line up with TRBD2. The CDR3 has 16 residues. CDR1 and CDR2 (germline): SGDLS, YYNGEE. The junction had 11 bases not matched to a gene; V was cut back by 3 bases and J by 7 bases. CDR3 coding DNA: TGTGCCAGCAGCGCAAGCGGGGGGCCCATTCTTAATGAGCAGTTCTTC. Translated: CASSASGGPILNEQFF.

The chain employs TRBV7-3 and TRBJ2-7; D unclear. Germline loops: CDR1 SGHTA, CDR2 FQGTGA. Trimming stripped 5 bases from V and 0 bases from J, with 11 bases between. The CDR3 covers 14 residues. The CDR3 bases are TGTGCCAGCAGCCTCTCCTTAAACTCCTACGAGCAGTACTTC. Residues: CASSLSLNSYEQYF.

This chain connects TRBV6-1 to TRBJ2-3, with D possibly TRBD1 on 6 matching bases. CDR3 length: 13 amino acids. V was pared by 4 bases and J by 2 bases, with 7 bases between. Germline V gene sequence: CDR1 MNHNS, CDR2 SASEGT. The CDR3 region is CASSGTDTDTQYF. The CDR3, as DNA: TGTGCCAGCAGTGGGACAGACACAGATACGCAGTATTTT.

V is TRBV29-1 and J is TRBJ2-3; D is uncertain. In germline, CDR1 is SQVTM, CDR2 ANQGSEA. This CDR3 spans 11 amino acids. Trimming removed 1 base from V and 5 bases from J, with 4 bases in between. The CDR3 is CSVEALDTQYF. CDR3 nucleotides: TGCAGCGTTGAAGCGTTAGATACGCAGTATTTT.

The rearrangement joins TRBV6-5 to TRBJ2-1; 10 bases agree with TRBD2. The CDR3 covers 16 residues. V lost 4 bases to trimming and J lost 1 base; unmatched junction nucleotides: 4. The germline V gene encodes CDR1 MNHEY and CDR2 SVGAGI. The CDR3 coding sequence is TGTGCCAGCAGTTTCTCTAGCGGGGGATCCTACAATGAGCAGTTCTTC. Translation: CASSFSSGGSYNEQFF.

J is TRBJ2-3 and V is TRBV28, with TRBD2 identical over 9 bases. Germline values: CDR1 MDHEN, CDR2 SYDVKM. The trim removed 6 bases at V and 4 bases at J, leaving 11 bases unmatched. This CDR3 region has 16 residues. The CDR3 here is CASSPRQLAGSDTQYF. DNA of the CDR3: TGTGCCAGCAGCCCCCGTCAGCTAGCGGGGTCAGATACGCAGTATTTT.

The J gene is TRBJ1-2, the V gene TRBV5-6; possibly TRBD1 for D (5 bases). V was pared by 2 bases and J by 4 bases, with 12 bases between. Germline V gene lookup returns CDR1 SGHDT and CDR2 YYEEEE. The CDR3 is 14 residues long. The CDR3, as DNA: TGTGCCAGCAGCTTCTCCAGGGTAGGCTATGGCTACACCTTC. Amino acids: CASSFSRVGYGYTF.

The gene calls are TRBV11-3 and TRBJ2-2; tentative D call: TRBD2 (6 bases). V was trimmed by 2 bases and J by 6 bases, leaving 22 bases between them. The CDR3 covers 18 residues. Germline V gene sequence: CDR1 SGHNT, CDR2 YENEEA. CDR3 residues: CASSLRGNLLGGAGELFF. CDR3 sequence (DNA): TGTGCCAGCAGCTTAAGGGGCAATCTTCTCGGCGGGGCCGGGGAGCTGTTTTTT.

The chain employs TRBV5-8 and TRBJ1-6; 7 bases line up with TRBD1. The germline V gene encodes CDR1 SGHTS and CDR2 YDEGEE. The CDR3 consists of 13 residues. With 4 bases clipped from V and 9 bases from J, the junction kept 4 bases outside the gene matches. The CDR3 sequence: CASSPDRSSPLHF. CDR3 coding DNA: TGTGCCAGCAGCCCGGACAGGAGTTCACCCCTCCACTTT.

The chain recombines TRBV30 with TRBJ1-1; TRBD1 matches at 8 bases. V lost 3 bases, J lost 8 bases, and 2 bases stayed unmatched. CDR3 length: 11 amino acids. Germline CDR1 reads GTSNPN; CDR2 reads SVGIG (reference sequence). CDR3 region: CAWRRQGEAFF. DNA of the CDR3: TGTGCCTGGAGGCGACAGGGGGAAGCTTTCTTT.

The CDR3 DNA sequence: TGCAGTGCTAGAGAACAGAACACGCAGTATTTT. As protein: CSAREQNTQYF. This rearrangement joins TRBV20-1 to TRBJ2-3; D is unresolved. Per the germline V gene, CDR1 is DFQATT and CDR2 is SNEGSKA (reference sequence). The CDR3 extends over 11 amino acids. Trimming cost V 0 bases and J 9 bases, with 7 bases left between them.

This clone was observed a handful of times. This rearrangement joins TRBV5-1 to TRBJ2-2; D possibly corresponds to TRBD2 (5 bases). This CDR3 contains 16 residues. The V gene lost 0 bases and the J gene lost 1 base, with 10 bases spanning the gap. Germline V lookup: CDR1 SGHRS, CDR2 YFSETQ. The CDR3 loop is CASSLAPSRNTGELFF. CDR3 nucleotides: TGCGCCAGCAGCTTGGCTCCTAGCAGGAACACCGGGGAGCTGTTTTTT. The full variable domain, rest sourced from reference TRBV5-1 and TRBJ2-2, is KAGVTQTPRYLIKTRGQQVTLSCSPISGHRSVSWYQQTPGQGLQFLFEYFSETQRNKGNFPGRFSGRQFSNSRSEMNVSTLELGDSALYLCASSLAPSRNTGELFFGEGSRLTVL.

This clone has just one count. V and J are TRBV6-1 and TRBJ1-2; the match to TRBD1 covers 7 bases. The V segment lost 4 bases and the J segment 2 bases; nucleotides outside the gene matches: 7. Germline V gives CDR1 MNHNS, CDR2 SASEGT. The CDR3 has 15 residues. DNA of the CDR3: TGTGCCAGCAGTGGGCAGGGGGTCTCCAACTATGGCTACACCTTC. Translation: CASSGQGVSNYGYTF.

This chain uses TRBV4-1 with TRBJ1-5; 8 nucleotides agree with TRBD1. The CDR3 extends over 19 amino acids. Losses at the gene ends were 4 bases for V and 8 bases for J; bases not matched to a gene: 22. In germline, CDR1 is MGHRA, CDR2 YSYEKL. CDR3 in amino acids: CASSLSVTGVGGGVEPQHF. In nucleotides, the CDR3 is TGCGCCAGCAGCCTCTCGGTGACAGGGGTCGGGGGTGGAGTGGAGCCCCAGCATTTT.